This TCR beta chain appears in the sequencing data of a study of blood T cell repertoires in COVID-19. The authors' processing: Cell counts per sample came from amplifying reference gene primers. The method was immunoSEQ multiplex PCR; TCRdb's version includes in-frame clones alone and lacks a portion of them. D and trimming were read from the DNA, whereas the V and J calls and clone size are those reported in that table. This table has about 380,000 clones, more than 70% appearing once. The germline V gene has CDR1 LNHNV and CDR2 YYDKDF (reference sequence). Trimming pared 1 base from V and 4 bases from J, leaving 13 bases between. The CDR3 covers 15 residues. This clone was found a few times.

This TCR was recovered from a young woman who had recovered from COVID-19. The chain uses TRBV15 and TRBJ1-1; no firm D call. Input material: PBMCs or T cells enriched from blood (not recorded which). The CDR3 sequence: CATSRVRLDSTEAFF. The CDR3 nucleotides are TGTGCCACCAGCAGAGTACGTTTGGACTCCACTGAAGCTTTCTTT.